This passage covers 6 T cell receptor beta chains from one sample sequenced in a study of cytomegalovirus exposure and HLA in healthy donors. The study ran its PCR with 60 Vbeta and 13 Jbeta primers. Only in-frame clones appear in the TCRdb table, and some are missing; sequencing was by immunoSEQ multiplex PCR. The data hold 110,000 to 150,000 clones, with approximately 9% observed a single time. Sequencing input: PBMCs. The receptors were gathered from a male donor in good health and CMV-seronegative.

The chain uses TRBV19 and TRBJ1-2, with 7 nucleotides matching TRBD1. Germline V gene data show CDR1 as LNHDA and CDR2 as SQIVND (reference sequence). This CDR3 has 15 residues. Trimming took 5 bases from V and 7 from J; bases not matched to a gene: 13. The CDR3 loop reads CASSAGQLGAFGYTF. The CDR3 DNA is TGTGCCAGTAGTGCGGGACAGCTAGGGGCTTTTGGCTACACCTTC. The full variable domain, in which reference TRBV19 and TRBJ1-2 provide the parts outside the CDR3, is DGGITQSPKYLFRKEGQNVTLSCEQNLNHDAMYWYRQDPGQGLRLIYYSQIVNDFQKGDIAEGYSVSREKKESFPLTVTSAQKNPTAFYLCASSAGQLGAFGYTFGSGTRLTVV.

This clone was seen only once. The chain joins TRBV5-5 to TRBJ1-5, with D possibly TRBD1 on 5 matching bases. Germline values: CDR1 SGHKS, CDR2 YYEKEE (reference sequence). Trimming shortened V by 4 bases and J by 7 bases, and 18 bases separated the two germline ends. The CDR3 totals 15 residues. CDR3 sequence reads: CASSRAGGFGQPQHF. CDR3 sequence (DNA): TGTGCCAGCAGCCGCGCTGGGGGGTTTGGGCAGCCCCAGCATTTT.

This clone was observed a handful of times. This sample includes further DNA sequences coding for the same CDR3. The chain couples TRBV4-2 to TRBJ1-4; D unresolved. V was trimmed by 0 bases and J by 1 base, leaving 6 bases between them. Germline values: CDR1 LGHNA, CDR2 YNFKEQ. The CDR3 covers 15 residues. The CDR3 region is CASSQEEGTNEKLFF. The CDR3 DNA follows: TGTGCCAGCAGCCAAGAGGAGGGAACTAATGAAAAACTGTTTTTT.

This clone was counted only a few times. The V gene is TRBV4-2, the J gene TRBJ2-5; TRBD2 might be the D (5 bases). The DNA end is a closer match to TRBJ2-7, so the J assignment may be wrong. This CDR3 has 13 amino acids. Germline CDR1 is LGHNA and CDR2 is YNFKEQ. The CDR3 DNA reads TGTGCCAGCAGCCAAGACGGGAACTACGAGCAGTACTTC. It specifies CASSQDGNYEQYF.

This rearrangement joins TRBV19 to TRBJ2-7; 8 bases line up with TRBD1. This CDR3 has 16 amino acids. Losses at the gene ends were 3 bases for V and 3 bases for J; bases not matched to a gene: 10. Germline values: CDR1 LNHDA, CDR2 SQIVND (reference sequence). CDR3 protein: CASSIASNTGGYEQYF. In DNA form, the CDR3 reads TGTGCCAGTAGTATTGCCTCAAATACAGGGGGCTACGAGCAGTACTTC.

This clone was seen a few times. This chain joins TRBV5-1 and TRBJ2-3; D possibly corresponds to TRBD1 (6 bases). V was cut by 0 bases and J by 0 bases, with 11 bases left in between. The CDR3 extends over 16 amino acids. Germline V lookup: CDR1 SGHRS, CDR2 YFSETQ. The CDR3 DNA is TGCGCCAGCAGCTTGGCAGGGGACCCTAGCACAGATACGCAGTATTTT. This translates into CASSLAGDPSTDTQYF. Drawing the rest from reference TRBV5-1 and TRBJ2-3, the complete variable domain is KAGVTQTPRYLIKTRGQQVTLSCSPISGHRSVSWYQQTPGQGLQFLFEYFSETQRNKGNFPGRFSGRQFSNSRSEMNVSTLELGDSALYLCASSLAGDPSTDTQYFGPGTRLTVL.